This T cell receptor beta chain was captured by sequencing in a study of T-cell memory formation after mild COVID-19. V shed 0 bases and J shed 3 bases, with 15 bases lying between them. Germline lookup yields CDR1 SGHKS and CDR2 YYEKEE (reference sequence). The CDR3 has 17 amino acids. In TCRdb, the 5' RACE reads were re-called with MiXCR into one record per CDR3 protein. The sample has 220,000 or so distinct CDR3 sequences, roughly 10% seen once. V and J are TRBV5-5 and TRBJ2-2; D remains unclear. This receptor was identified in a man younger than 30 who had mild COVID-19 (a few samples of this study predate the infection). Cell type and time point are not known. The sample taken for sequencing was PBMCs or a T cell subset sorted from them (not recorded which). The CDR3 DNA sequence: TGTGCCAGCAGCTTGGATGGGTCCCGAACTTACACCGGGGAGCTGTTTTTT. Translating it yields CASSLDGSRTYTGELFF.